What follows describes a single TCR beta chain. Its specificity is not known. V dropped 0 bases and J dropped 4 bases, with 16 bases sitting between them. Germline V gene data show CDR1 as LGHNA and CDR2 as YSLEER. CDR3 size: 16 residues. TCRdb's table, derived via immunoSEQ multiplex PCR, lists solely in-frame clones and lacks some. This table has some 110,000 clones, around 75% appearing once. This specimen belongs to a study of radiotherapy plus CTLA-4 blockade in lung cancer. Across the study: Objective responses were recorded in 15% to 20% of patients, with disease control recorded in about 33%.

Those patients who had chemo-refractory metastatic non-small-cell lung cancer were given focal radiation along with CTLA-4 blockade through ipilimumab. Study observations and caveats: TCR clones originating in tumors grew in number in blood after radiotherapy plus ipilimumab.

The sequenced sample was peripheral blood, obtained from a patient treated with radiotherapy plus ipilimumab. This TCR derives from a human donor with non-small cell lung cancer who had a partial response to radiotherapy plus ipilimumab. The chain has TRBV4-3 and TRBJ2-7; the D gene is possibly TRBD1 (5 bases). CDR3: CASSQEWSGPLYEQYF. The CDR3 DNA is TGCGCCAGCAGCCAAGAGTGGTCAGGGCCGCTGTACGAGCAGTACTTC.